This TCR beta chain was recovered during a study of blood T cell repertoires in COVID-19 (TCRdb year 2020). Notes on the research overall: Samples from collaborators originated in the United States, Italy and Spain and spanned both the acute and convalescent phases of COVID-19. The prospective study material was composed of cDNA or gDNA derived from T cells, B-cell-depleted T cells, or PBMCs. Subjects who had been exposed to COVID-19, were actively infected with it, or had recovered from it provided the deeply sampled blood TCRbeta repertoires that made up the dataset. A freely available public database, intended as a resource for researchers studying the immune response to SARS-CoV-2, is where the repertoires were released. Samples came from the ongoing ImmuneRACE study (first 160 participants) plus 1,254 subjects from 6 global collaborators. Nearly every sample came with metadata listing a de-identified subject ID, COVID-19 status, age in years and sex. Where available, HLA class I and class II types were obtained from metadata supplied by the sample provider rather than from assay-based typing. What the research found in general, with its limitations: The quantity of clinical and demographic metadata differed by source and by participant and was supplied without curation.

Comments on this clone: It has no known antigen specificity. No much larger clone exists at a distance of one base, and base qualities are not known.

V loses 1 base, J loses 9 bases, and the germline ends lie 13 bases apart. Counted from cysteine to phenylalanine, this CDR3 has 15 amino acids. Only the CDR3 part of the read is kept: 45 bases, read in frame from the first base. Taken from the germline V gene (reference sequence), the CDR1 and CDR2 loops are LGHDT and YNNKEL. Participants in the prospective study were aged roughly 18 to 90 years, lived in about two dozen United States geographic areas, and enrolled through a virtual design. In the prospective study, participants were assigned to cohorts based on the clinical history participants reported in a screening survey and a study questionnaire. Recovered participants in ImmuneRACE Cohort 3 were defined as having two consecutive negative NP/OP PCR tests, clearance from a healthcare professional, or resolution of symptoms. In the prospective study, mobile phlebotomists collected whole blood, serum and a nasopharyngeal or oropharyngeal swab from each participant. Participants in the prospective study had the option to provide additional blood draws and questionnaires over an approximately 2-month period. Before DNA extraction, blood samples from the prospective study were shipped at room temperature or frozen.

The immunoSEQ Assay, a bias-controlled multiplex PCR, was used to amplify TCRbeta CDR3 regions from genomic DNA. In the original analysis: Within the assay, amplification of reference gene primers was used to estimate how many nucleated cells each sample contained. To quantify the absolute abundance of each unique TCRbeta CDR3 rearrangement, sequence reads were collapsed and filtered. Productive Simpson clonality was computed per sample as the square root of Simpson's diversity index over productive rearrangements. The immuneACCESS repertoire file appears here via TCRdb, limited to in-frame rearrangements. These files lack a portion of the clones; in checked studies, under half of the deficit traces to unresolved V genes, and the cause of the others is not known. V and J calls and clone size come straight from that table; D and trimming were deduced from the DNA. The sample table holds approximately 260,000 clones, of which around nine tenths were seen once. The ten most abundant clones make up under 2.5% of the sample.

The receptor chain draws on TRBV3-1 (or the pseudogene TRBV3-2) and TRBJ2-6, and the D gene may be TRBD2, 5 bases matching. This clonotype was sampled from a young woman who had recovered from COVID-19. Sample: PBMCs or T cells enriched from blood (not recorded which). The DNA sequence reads TGTGCCAGCAGCCAAGGTGTCGGGGAAGACAACGTCCTGACTTTC. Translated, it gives CASSQGVGEDNVLTF.